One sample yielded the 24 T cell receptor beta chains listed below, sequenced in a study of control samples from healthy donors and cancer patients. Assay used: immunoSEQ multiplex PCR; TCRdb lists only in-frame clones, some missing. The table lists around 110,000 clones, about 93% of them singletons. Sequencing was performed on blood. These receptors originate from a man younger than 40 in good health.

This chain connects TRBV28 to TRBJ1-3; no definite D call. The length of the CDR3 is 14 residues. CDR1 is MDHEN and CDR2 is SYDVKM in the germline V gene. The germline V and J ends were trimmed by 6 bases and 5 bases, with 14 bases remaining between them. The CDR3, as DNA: TGTGCCAGCAGCCCAGGACGGCTCCGAAACACCATATATTTT. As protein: CASSPGRLRNTIYF.

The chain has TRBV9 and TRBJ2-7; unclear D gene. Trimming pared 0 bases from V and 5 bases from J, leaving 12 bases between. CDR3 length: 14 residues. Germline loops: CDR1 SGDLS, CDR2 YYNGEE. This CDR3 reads CASSVEGSFDEQYF. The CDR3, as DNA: TGTGCCAGCAGCGTAGAAGGATCTTTTGACGAGCAGTACTTC. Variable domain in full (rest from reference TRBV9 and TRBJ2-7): DSGVTQTPKHLITATGQRVTLRCSPRSGDLSVYWYQQSLDQGLQFLIQYYNGEERAKGNILERFSAQQFPDLHSELNLSSLELGDSALYFCASSVEGSFDEQYFGPGTRLTVT.

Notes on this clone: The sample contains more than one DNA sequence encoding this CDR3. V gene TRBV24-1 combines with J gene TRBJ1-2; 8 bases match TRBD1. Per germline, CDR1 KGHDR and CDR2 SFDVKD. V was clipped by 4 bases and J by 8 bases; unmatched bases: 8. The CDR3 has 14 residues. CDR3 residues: CATSDPDRVRGYTF. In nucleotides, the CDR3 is TGTGCCACCAGTGACCCGGACAGGGTGAGGGGCTACACCTTC.

As DNA, the CDR3 is TGTGCCAGCAGCGGTCTCGGGGAGACCCAGTACTTC. Protein product: CASSGLGETQYF. This chain links TRBV11-3 with TRBJ2-5; D call uncertain. CDR3 length: 12 residues. With 5 bases removed from V and 5 bases from J, the gap between germline ends came to 9 bases. Germline assignment: CDR1 SGHNT and CDR2 YENEEA.

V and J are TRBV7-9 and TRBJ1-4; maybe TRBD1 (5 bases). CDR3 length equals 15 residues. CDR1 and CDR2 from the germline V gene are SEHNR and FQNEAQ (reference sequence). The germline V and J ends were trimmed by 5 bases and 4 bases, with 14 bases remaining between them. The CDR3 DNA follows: TGTGCCAGCAGCCTCTTACGGGGGAATAATGAAAAACTGTTTTTT. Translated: CASSLLRGNNEKLFF.

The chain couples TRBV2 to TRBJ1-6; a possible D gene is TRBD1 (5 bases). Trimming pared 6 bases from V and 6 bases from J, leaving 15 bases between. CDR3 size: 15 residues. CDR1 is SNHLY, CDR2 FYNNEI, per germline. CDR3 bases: TGTGCCAGCAGGCCCCCTTGGGGCGGTAATTCACCCCTCCACTTT. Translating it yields CASRPPWGGNSPLHF.

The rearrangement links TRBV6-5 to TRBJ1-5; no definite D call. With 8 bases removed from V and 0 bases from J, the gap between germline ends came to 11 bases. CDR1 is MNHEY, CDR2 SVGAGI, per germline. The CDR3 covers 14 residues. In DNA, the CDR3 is TGTGCCAGCGGGAGGCGAGATAGCAATCAGCCCCAGCATTTT. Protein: CASGRRDSNQPQHF.

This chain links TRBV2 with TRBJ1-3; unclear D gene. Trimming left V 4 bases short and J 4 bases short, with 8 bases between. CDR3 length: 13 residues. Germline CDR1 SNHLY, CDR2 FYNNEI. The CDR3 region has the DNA TGTGCCAGCAGTGTCCCTGGCGGAAACACCATATATTTT. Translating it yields CASSVPGGNTIYF.

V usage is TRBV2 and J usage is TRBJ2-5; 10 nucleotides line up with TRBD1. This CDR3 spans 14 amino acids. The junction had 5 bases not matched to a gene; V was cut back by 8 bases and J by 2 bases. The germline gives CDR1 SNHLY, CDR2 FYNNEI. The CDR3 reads CASLEGQGQETQYF. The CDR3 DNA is TGTGCCAGCCTTGAGGGACAGGGGCAAGAGACCCAGTACTTC. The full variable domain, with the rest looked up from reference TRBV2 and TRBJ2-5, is EPEVTQTPSHQVTQMGQEVILRCVPISNHLYFYWYRQILGQKVEFLVSFYNNEISEKSEIFDDQFSVERPDGSNFTLKIRSTKLEDSAMYFCASLEGQGQETQYFGPGTRLLVL.

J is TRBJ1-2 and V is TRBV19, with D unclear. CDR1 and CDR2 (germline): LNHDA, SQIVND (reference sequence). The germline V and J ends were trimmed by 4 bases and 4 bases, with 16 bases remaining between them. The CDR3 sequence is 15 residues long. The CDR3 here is CASSKVAAESYGYTF. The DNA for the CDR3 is TGTGCCAGTAGTAAGGTGGCAGCGGAGAGCTATGGCTACACCTTC.

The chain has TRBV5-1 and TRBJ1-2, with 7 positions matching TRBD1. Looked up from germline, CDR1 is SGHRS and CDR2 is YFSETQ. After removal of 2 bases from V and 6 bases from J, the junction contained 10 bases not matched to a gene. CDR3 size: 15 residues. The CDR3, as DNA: TGCGCCAGCAGCTTCTTAGGGGCGACAGGGAATGGCTACACCTTC. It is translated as CASSFLGATGNGYTF.

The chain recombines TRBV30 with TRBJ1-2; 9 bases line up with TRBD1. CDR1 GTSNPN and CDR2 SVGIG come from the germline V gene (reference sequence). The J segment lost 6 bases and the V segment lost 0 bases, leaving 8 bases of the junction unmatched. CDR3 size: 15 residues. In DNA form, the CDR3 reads TGTGCCTGGAGTGTACGGTACAGGGGGCAAGATGGCTACACCTTC. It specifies CAWSVRYRGQDGYTF.

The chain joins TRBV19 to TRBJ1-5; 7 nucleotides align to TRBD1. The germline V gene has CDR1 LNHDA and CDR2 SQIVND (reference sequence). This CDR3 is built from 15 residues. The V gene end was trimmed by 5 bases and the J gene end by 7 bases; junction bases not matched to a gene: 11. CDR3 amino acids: CASSSEQGPGQPQHF. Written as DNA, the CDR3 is TGTGCCAGTAGTTCAGAACAGGGGCCGGGGCAGCCCCAGCATTTT.

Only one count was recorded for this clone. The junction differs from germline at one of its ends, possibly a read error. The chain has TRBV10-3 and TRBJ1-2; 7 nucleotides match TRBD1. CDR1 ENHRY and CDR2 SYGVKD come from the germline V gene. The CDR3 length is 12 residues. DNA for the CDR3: TGTGCCTTCAGGGGGGGTCGAGAAGGCTACACCTTC. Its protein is CAFRGGREGYTF.

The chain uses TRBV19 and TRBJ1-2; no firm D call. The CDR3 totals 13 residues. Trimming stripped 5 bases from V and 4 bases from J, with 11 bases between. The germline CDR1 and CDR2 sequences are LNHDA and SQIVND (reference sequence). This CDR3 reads CASSLGPVYGYTF. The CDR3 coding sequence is TGTGCCAGTAGTTTAGGTCCGGTCTATGGCTACACCTTC.

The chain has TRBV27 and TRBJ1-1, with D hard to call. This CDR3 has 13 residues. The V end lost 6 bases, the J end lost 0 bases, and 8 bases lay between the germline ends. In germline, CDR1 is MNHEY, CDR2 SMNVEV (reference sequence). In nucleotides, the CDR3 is TGTGCCAGCAGGTTTACCATGAACACTGAAGCTTTCTTT. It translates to CASRFTMNTEAFF.

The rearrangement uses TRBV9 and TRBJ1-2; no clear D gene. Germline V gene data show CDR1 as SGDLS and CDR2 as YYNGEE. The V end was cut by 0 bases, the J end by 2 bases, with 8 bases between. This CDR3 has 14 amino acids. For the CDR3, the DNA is TGTGCCAGCAGCGTAGCACGCAGGAACTATGGCTACACCTTC. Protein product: CASSVARRNYGYTF.

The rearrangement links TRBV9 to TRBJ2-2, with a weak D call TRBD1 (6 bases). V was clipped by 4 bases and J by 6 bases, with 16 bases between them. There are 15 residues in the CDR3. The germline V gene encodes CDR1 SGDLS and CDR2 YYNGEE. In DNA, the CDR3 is TGTGCCAGCAGCCCACGACAGGCCCAGGCCGGGGAGCTGTTTTTT. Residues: CASSPRQAQAGELFF.

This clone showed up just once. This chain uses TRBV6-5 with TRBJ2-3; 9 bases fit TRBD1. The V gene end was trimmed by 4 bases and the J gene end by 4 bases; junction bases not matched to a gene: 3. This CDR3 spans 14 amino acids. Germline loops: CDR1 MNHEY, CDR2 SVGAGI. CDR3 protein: CASSSQGASDTQYF. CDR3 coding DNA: TGTGCCAGCAGTTCACAGGGGGCGTCAGATACGCAGTATTTT.

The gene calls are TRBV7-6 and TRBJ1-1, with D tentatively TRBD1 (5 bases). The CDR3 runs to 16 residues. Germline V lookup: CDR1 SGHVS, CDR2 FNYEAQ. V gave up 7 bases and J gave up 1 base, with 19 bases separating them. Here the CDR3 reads CASTPPLRDKNTEAFF. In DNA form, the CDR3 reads TGTGCCAGCACACCCCCGCTCAGGGATAAGAACACTGAAGCTTTCTTT.

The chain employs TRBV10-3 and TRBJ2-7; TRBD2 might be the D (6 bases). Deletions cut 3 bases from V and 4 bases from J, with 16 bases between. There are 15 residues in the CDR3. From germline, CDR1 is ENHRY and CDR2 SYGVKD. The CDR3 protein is CAISDPHKGRYEQYV. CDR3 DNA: TGTGCCATCAGTGATCCTCATAAGGGGAGGTACGAGCAGTACGTC.

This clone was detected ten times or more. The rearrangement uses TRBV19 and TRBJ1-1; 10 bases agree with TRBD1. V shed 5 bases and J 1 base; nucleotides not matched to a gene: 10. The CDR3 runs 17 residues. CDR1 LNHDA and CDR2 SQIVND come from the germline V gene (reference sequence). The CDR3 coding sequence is TGTGCCAGTAGTCCCATTGGGGACAGGGGATGGAACACTGAAGCTTTCTTT. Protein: CASSPIGDRGWNTEAFF.

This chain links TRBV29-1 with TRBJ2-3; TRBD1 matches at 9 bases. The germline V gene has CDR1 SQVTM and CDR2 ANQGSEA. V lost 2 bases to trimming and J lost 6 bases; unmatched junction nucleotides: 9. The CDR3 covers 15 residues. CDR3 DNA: TGCAGCGTTGAAAGATTACAGGGGGCAAGCGATACGCAGTATTTT. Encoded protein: CSVERLQGASDTQYF.

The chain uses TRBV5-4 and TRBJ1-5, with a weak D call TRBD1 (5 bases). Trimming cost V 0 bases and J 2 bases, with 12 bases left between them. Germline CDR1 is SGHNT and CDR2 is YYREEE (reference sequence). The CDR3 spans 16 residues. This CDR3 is CASSLVRGARNQPQHF. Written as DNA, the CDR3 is TGTGCCAGCAGCTTGGTAAGGGGCGCCCGCAATCAGCCCCAGCATTTT.